These 10 T cell receptor beta chains came from one sample sequenced in a study of T-cell memory formation after mild COVID-19. TCRdb processed the 5' RACE reads anew with MiXCR; each CDR3 protein has one entry. The table has about 290,000 distinct CDR3 sequences, about a sixth seen once. The sample consisted of PBMCs or a T cell subset sorted from them (not recorded which). All receptors derive from a man in his late teens or twenties who had mild COVID-19 (a few samples of this study predate the infection). Cell type and time point are not known.

This clonotype has a count of ten or more. This sequence joins TRBV18 and TRBJ2-7, with 7 bases aligning to TRBD1. The CDR3 loop spans 13 amino acids. The germline CDR1 and CDR2 sequences are KGHSH and LQKENI. V lost 5 bases to trimming and J lost 6 bases; unmatched junction nucleotides: 7. The CDR3 DNA is TGTGCCAGCTCATCAACAGGGGTTAGCGAGCAGTACTTC. Residues: CASSSTGVSEQYF.

The CDR3 coding sequence is TGTGCCAGCAGCCACGGATGGACAGCCTACAGGAACACTGAAGCTTTCTTT. Its protein is CASSHGWTAYRNTEAFF. The chain joins TRBV14 to TRBJ1-1, with D possibly being TRBD1 (6 bases). V shed 3 bases and J shed 1 base, with 18 bases lying between them. The CDR3 length is 17 residues. Germline V gene sequence: CDR1 SGHDN, CDR2 FVKESK.

This chain connects TRBV6-5 to TRBJ1-2; TRBD1 matches at 7 bases. J was trimmed by 4 bases and V by 5 bases; bases with no gene match: 4. The CDR3 runs to 13 residues. From germline, CDR1 is MNHEY and CDR2 SVGAGI. CDR3 region: CASSNDRAYGYTF. The CDR3 region has the DNA TGTGCCAGCAGTAACGACAGGGCCTATGGCTACACCTTC.

This clonotype was seen a handful of times. The V and J genes are TRBV12-3 or TRBV12-4 and TRBJ1-5; D ambiguous. The CDR3 has 17 amino acids. V was clipped by 0 bases and J by 0 bases, with 12 bases between them. The CDR3 nucleotides read TGTGCCAGCAGTTTAGCCATTTTTAAGGATAGCAATCAGCCCCAGCATTTT. The encoded protein is CASSLAIFKDSNQPQHF.

This clonotype was detected a few times. This chain joins TRBV7-2 and TRBJ2-5, with a tentative D call TRBD1 (6 bases). V was pared by 2 bases and J by 2 bases, with 12 bases between. Germline V CDR1 and CDR2: SGHTA, FQGNSA. The CDR3 is 15 amino acids. Here the CDR3 DNA reads TGTGCCAGCAGCTTACGCGGACAGCCACAAGAGACCCAGTACTTC. The encoded protein is CASSLRGQPQETQYF. The whole variable domain, filled in from reference TRBV7-2 and TRBJ2-5, reads GAGVSQSPSNKVTEKGKDVELRCDPISGHTALYWYRQSLGQGLEFLIYFQGNSAPDKSGLPSDRFSAERTGGSVSTLTIQRTQQEDSAVYLCASSLRGQPQETQYFGPGTRLLVL.

The J gene is TRBJ2-1, the V gene TRBV6-6, with a possible D match to TRBD2 (6 bases). The V gene lost 8 bases and the J gene lost 4 bases, with 15 bases spanning the gap. The germline V gene has CDR1 MNHNY and CDR2 SVGAGI (reference sequence). The CDR3 has 14 residues. For the CDR3, the DNA is TGTGCCAGCCTTCGGTGGGAGGATTACAATGAGCAGTTCTTC. Amino acid sequence: CASLRWEDYNEQFF.

This clonotype was observed a few times. The V gene is TRBV9, the J gene TRBJ1-6; weak D call: TRBD1 (5 bases). Germline loops: CDR1 SGDLS, CDR2 YYNGEE. Trimming removed 3 bases from V and 4 bases from J, with 8 bases in between. The CDR3 loop spans 14 amino acids. The CDR3 sequence: CASSAGLYNSPLHF. CDR3 nucleotides: TGTGCCAGCAGCGCGGGACTTTATAATTCACCCCTCCACTTT. The complete variable domain, with remaining parts taken from reference TRBV9 and TRBJ1-6, reads DSGVTQTPKHLITATGQRVTLRCSPRSGDLSVYWYQQSLDQGLQFLIQYYNGEERAKGNILERFSAQQFPDLHSELNLSSLELGDSALYFCASSAGLYNSPLHFGNGTRLTVT.

The rearrangement joins TRBV10-2 to TRBJ1-2; D possibly corresponds to TRBD1 (5 bases). CDR1 WSHSY and CDR2 SAAADI come from the germline V gene. V shed 6 bases and J shed 2 bases, with 13 bases lying between them. The CDR3 loop spans 14 amino acids. The CDR3 region is CASSPRRGNYGYTF. The CDR3 DNA is TGCGCCAGCAGCCCCCGCCGGGGGAACTATGGCTACACCTTC.

This clonotype was detected ten times or more. This rearrangement joins TRBV5-1 to TRBJ2-2; D might be TRBD2 (7 bases). The CDR3 is 14 residues long. V was trimmed by 4 bases and J by 4 bases, leaving 11 bases between them. Germline V gene lookup returns CDR1 SGHRS and CDR2 YFSETQ. The CDR3 region has the DNA TGCGCCAGCAGCCTCGCGGGGGCCACCGGGGAGCTGTTTTTT. Protein sequence: CASSLAGATGELFF. The variable domain in full, completed from reference TRBV5-1 and TRBJ2-2, reads KAGVTQTPRYLIKTRGQQVTLSCSPISGHRSVSWYQQTPGQGLQFLFEYFSETQRNKGNFPGRFSGRQFSNSRSEMNVSTLELGDSALYLCASSLAGATGELFFGEGSRLTVL.

There are a few counts of this clonotype. The V and J genes are TRBV29-1 and TRBJ2-5, with D perhaps TRBD1 (6 bases). The CDR3 contains 13 residues. Looked up from germline, CDR1 is SQVTM and CDR2 is ANQGSEA. Trimming shortened V by 6 bases and J by 5 bases, and 16 bases separated the two germline ends. CDR3 in DNA: TGCAGCGTACAGCAAACAGGGAGCGAGACCCAGTACTTC. Protein product: CSVQQTGSETQYF.